The 11 T cell receptor beta chains below come from one sample, sequenced in a study of cytomegalovirus exposure and HLA in healthy donors. 60 Vbeta and 13 Jbeta primers were used in PCR. Libraries were prepared by immunoSEQ multiplex PCR; TCRdb keeps only in-frame clonotypes and omits some of them. Here the sample spans fewer than 120,000 clones, around 86% being singletons. Sequencing was performed on PBMCs. These receptors came from a man in his forties in good health and CMV-seronegative.

V gene TRBV7-2 combines with J gene TRBJ2-7, with 9 bases aligning to TRBD1. CDR3 size: 13 residues. V lost 5 bases, J lost 7 bases, and 6 bases stayed unmatched. Germline loops: CDR1 SGHTA, CDR2 FQGNSA. For the CDR3, the DNA is TGTGCCAGCAGCCCACAGGGGGCGGGGGAGCAGTACTTC. Translation: CASSPQGAGEQYF.

In this sample, this clone turned up a few times. This rearrangement joins TRBV6-4 to TRBJ2-1, with D possibly matching TRBD1 (5 bases). The length of the CDR3 is 15 residues. V was pared by 2 bases and J by 0 bases, with 8 bases between. In germline, CDR1 is MRHNA, CDR2 SNTAGT. CDR3 DNA sequence: TGTGCCAGCAGTGACGGGGCTAGCTCCTACAATGAGCAGTTCTTC. Its translation is CASSDGASSYNEQFF.

This chain connects TRBV9 to TRBJ1-1, with 8 bases lining up with TRBD1. The ends lost 2 bases at V and 0 bases at J; junction bases unmatched: 3. Germline CDR1 and CDR2: SGDLS and YYNGEE. The CDR3 covers 15 residues. CDR3: CASSVTGAMNTEAFF. CDR3 bases: TGTGCCAGCAGCGTGACAGGGGCAATGAACACTGAAGCTTTCTTT.

V is TRBV2 and J is TRBJ2-7; 9 bases are a match to TRBD1. The CDR3 is 13 amino acids. V lost 7 bases, J lost 5 bases, and 6 bases stayed unmatched. Germline assignment: CDR1 SNHLY and CDR2 FYNNEI. The CDR3 nucleotides read TGTGCCAGCACTGCACAGGGGGCGCACGAGCAGTACTTC. Residues: CASTAQGAHEQYF.

The chain recombines TRBV7-6 with TRBJ2-3, with a tentative D call TRBD2 (5 bases). The ends were cut back, 3 bases at V and 4 bases at J, with 11 bases in the middle. Germline CDR1 and CDR2: SGHVS and FNYEAQ. This CDR3 contains 14 residues. CDR3: CASSFEGMADTQYF. The CDR3 nucleotides read TGTGCCAGCAGCTTCGAGGGAATGGCAGATACGCAGTATTTT.

The genes are TRBV2 and TRBJ2-3, with 9 nucleotides matching TRBD2. Germline-derived CDR1 and CDR2 are SNHLY and FYNNEI. The ends lost 7 bases at V and 1 base at J; junction bases unmatched: 6. This CDR3 is 15 amino acids long. CDR3 nucleotides: TGTGCCAGCATGCAAGGGACTAGCCGCACAGATACGCAGTATTTT. Residues: CASMQGTSRTDTQYF.

This chain joins TRBV28 and TRBJ1-5; TRBD1 agrees at 8 bases. In germline, CDR1 is MDHEN, CDR2 SYDVKM. The CDR3 has 16 amino acids. V trimming: 5 bases; J trimming: 3 bases; junction bases outside the gene matches: 9. Here the CDR3 reads CASSPPGGLYNQPQHF. In nucleotides, the CDR3 is TGTGCCAGCAGTCCCCCAGGGGGCCTGTACAATCAGCCCCAGCATTTT.

The chain has TRBV5-1 and TRBJ2-3, with TRBD2 matching 9 bases. The trim removed 0 bases at V and 2 bases at J, leaving 10 bases unmatched. The CDR3 is made up of 18 amino acids. CDR1 SGHRS and CDR2 YFSETQ come from the germline V gene. The CDR3 sequence is CASSLGVSGGRPTDTQYF. The CDR3 DNA sequence: TGCGCCAGCAGCTTGGGAGTTAGCGGGGGCCGTCCCACAGATACGCAGTATTTT.

This chain joins TRBV6-5 and TRBJ1-4, with 10 bases that match TRBD1. Germline V gives CDR1 MNHEY, CDR2 SVGAGI. The CDR3 length is 13 residues. The trim removed 6 bases at V and 8 bases at J, leaving 3 bases unmatched. In DNA form, the CDR3 reads TGTGCCAGCAGATCGGGACAGGGGGAAAAACTGTTTTTT. Its translation is CASRSGQGEKLFF.

The chain has TRBV5-6 and TRBJ2-7, with 8 bases identical to TRBD1. The CDR3 consists of 15 residues. In germline, CDR1 is SGHDT, CDR2 YYEEEE. V gave up 1 base and J gave up 7 bases; unmatched junction bases: 10. The CDR3 DNA follows: TGTGCCAGCAGCTTGTATGGGGACAGGCCGGGGGAGCAGTACTTC. It is translated as CASSLYGDRPGEQYF.

This chain connects TRBV4-1 to TRBJ1-4; possibly TRBD1 for D (5 bases). CDR1 and CDR2 from the germline V gene are MGHRA and YSYEKL. The CDR3 extends over 16 amino acids. V lost 0 bases and J 7 bases, leaving 15 bases between the germline ends. This CDR3 is CASSQDLGQGSEKLFF. The CDR3 nucleotides read TGCGCCAGCAGCCAAGATCTTGGGCAGGGTAGTGAAAAACTGTTTTTT.